This paragraph covers one TCR beta chain sequence. The CDR3 length is 12 residues. CDR1 is MGHDK and CDR2 is SYGVNS in the germline V gene. The germline V and J ends were trimmed by 6 bases and 12 bases, with 12 bases remaining between them. Patients with Susac syndrome showed fulfilment of recently defined diagnostic criteria for definite or probable disease. The authors reverse transcribed 0.5 to 1 ug RNA with random hexamers. Coverage of TCR beta CDR3 amplification by immunoSEQ multiplex PCR extended to 54 Vbeta and 13 Jbeta. TCRdb reanalysed the immunoSEQ multiplex PCR reads using MiXCR and keeps one entry per CDR3 protein. In the table there are under 200,000 distinct CDR3 sequences, nearly 97% of which are singletons. The record originates from a study of CD8 T cells in Susac syndrome. Study details: Treatment status at blood draw for the Susac syndrome patients was therapy-naive, corticosteroids, or intravenous immunoglobulin alone.

The receptor was isolated from a human donor with Susac syndrome. The rearrangement joins TRBV25-1 to TRBJ1-6, with D possibly TRBD1 on 6 matching bases. Sequenced: CD4+ T cells from PBMCs. CDR3 bases: TGTGCCAGCAGCCTACAGGGACGACCCCTCCACTTT. Translated, it gives CASSLQGRPLHF. The full variable domain, its missing parts supplied by reference TRBV25-1 and TRBJ1-6, is EADIYQTPRYLVIGTGKKITLECSQTMGHDKMYWYQQDPGMELHLIHYSYGVNSTEKGDLSSESTVSRIRTEHFPLTLESARPSHTSQYLCASSLQGRPLHFGNGTRLTVT.